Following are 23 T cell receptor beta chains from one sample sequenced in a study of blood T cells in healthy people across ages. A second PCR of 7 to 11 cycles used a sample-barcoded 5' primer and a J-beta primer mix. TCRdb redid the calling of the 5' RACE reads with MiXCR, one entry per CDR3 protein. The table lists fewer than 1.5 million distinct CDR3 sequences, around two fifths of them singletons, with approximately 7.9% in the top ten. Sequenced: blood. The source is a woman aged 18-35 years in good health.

The CDR3 here is CASGFMAGGLEGESYNEQFF. As DNA, the CDR3 is TGTGCTAGTGGTTTTATGGCCGGGGGGCTAGAGGGCGAATCCTACAATGAGCAGTTCTTC. The rearrangement uses TRBV12-5 and TRBJ2-1; perhaps TRBD2 as D (7 bases). Germline V gene sequence: CDR1 LGHNT, CDR2 FRNRAP. The CDR3 has 20 residues. Trimming took off 3 bases at V and 1 base at J, with 25 bases between the two ends.

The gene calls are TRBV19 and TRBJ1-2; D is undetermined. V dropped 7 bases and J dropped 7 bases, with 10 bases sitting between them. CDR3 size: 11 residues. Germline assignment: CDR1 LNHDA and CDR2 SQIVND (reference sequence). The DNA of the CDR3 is TGTGCCAGTACCTCACATATTGGCTACACCTTC. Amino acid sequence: CASTSHIGYTF.

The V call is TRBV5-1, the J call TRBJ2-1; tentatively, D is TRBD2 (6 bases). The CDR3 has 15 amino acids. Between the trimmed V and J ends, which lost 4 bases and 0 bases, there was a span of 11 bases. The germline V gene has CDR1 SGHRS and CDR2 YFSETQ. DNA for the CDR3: TGCGCCAGCAGCGGGGCGGGGATCTCCTACAATGAGCAGTTCTTC. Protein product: CASSGAGISYNEQFF.

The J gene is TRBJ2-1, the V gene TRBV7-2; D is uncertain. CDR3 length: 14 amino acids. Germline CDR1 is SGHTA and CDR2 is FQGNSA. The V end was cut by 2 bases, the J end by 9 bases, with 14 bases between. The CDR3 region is CASSLKFAYGEQFF. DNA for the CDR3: TGTGCCAGCAGCTTAAAGTTCGCCTACGGTGAGCAGTTCTTC.

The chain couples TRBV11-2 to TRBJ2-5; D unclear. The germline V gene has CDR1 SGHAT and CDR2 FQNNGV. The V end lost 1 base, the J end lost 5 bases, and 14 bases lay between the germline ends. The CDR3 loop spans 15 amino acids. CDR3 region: CASSLATALGETQYF. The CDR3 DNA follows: TGTGCCAGCAGCTTAGCTACGGCCCTAGGGGAGACCCAGTACTTC.

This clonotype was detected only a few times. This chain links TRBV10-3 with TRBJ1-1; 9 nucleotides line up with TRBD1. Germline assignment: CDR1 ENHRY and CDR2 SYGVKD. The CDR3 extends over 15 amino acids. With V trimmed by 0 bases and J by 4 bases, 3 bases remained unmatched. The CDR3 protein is CAISESGTGSTEAFF. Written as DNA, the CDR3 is TGTGCCATCAGTGAGTCGGGGACAGGGAGCACTGAAGCTTTCTTT.

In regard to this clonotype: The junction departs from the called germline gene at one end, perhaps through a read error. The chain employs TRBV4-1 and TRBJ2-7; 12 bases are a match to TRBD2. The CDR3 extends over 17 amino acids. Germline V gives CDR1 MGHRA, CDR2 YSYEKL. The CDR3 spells CASNQGWRLAGANEQYF. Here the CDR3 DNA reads TGCGCCAGCAACCAAGGTTGGAGACTAGCGGGAGCAAATGAGCAGTACTTC.

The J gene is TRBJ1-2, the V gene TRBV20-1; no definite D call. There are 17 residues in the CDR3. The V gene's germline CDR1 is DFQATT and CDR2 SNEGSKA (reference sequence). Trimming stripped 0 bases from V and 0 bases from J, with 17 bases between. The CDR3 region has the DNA TGCAGTGCTAGAGAAATGGGCAGCGCGTCAGCTAACTATGGCTACACCTTC. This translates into CSAREMGSASANYGYTF.

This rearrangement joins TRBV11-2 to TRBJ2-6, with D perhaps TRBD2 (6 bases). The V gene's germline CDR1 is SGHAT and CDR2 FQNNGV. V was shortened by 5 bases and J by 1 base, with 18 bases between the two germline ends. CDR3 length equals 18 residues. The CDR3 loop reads CASSLNTGDYSGANVLTF. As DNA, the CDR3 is TGTGCCAGCAGCCTCAATACGGGAGATTATTCTGGGGCCAACGTCCTGACTTTC.

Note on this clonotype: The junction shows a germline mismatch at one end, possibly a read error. This chain's CDR3 is CASSLSSPRWNSHLHF. The CDR3 coding sequence is TGTGCCAGCAGTCTCTCTAGCCCTAGATGGAATTCACACCTCCACTTT. This chain links TRBV27 with TRBJ1-6; D is undetermined. Germline CDR1 reads MNHEY; CDR2 reads SMNVEV (reference sequence). The CDR3 consists of 16 residues.

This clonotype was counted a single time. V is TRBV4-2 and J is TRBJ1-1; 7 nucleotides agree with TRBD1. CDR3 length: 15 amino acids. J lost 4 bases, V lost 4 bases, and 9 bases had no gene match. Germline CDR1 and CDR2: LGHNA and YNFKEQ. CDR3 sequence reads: CASSPARGGSTEAFF. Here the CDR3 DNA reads TGTGCCAGCAGCCCCGCCAGGGGGGGTAGCACTGAAGCTTTCTTT.

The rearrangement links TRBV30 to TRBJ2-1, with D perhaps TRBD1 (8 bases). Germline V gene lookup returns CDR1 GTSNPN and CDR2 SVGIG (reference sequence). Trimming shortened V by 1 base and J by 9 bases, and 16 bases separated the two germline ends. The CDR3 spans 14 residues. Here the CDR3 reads CAWSGRYRGGEQFF. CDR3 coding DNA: TGTGCCTGGAGTGGGAGATACAGGGGGGGTGAGCAGTTCTTC.

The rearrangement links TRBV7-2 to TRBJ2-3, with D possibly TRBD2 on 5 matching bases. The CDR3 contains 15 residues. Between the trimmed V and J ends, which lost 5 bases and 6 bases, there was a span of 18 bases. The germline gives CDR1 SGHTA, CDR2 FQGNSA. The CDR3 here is CASSKVGVSGDTQYF. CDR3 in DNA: TGTGCCAGCAGCAAAGTGGGAGTCTCCGGCGATACGCAGTATTTT.

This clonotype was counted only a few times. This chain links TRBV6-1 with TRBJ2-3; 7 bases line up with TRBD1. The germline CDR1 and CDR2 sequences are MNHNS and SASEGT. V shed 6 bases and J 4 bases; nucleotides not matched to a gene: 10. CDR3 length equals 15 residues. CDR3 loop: CASRAADRVPDTQYF. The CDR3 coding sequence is TGTGCCAGCAGGGCAGCCGACAGGGTACCAGATACGCAGTATTTT.

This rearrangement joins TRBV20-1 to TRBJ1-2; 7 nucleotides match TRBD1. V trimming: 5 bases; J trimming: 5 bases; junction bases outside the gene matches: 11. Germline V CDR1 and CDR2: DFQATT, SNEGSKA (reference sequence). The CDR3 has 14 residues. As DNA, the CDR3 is TGCAGTGCTGGGGGTGGGGACAGAAGATATGGCTACACCTTC. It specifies CSAGGGDRRYGYTF.

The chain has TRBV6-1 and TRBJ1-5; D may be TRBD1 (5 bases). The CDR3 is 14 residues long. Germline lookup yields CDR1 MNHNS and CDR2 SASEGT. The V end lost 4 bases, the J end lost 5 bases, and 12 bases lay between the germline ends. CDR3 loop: CASSGGGGDQPQHF. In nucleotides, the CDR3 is TGTGCCAGCAGTGGGGGCGGGGGTGATCAGCCCCAGCATTTT.

The CDR3 DNA follows: TGTGCCAGCAGTTATCAACCACAGGGGATAACTAATGAAAAACTGTTTTTT. Amino acids: CASSYQPQGITNEKLFF. V gene TRBV7-9 combines with J gene TRBJ1-4; TRBD1 agrees at 7 bases. J gave up 1 base and V 6 bases, and 11 bases lay outside the gene matches. CDR1 SEHNR and CDR2 FQNEAQ come from the germline V gene (reference sequence). The CDR3 covers 17 residues.

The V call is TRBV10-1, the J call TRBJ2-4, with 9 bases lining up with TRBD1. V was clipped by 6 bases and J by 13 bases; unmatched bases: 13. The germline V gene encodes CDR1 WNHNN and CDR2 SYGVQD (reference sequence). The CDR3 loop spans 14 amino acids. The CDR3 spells CASRRGQGSYQQYF. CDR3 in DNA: TGCGCCAGCAGGAGGGGACAGGGATCCTACCAGCAGTACTTC.

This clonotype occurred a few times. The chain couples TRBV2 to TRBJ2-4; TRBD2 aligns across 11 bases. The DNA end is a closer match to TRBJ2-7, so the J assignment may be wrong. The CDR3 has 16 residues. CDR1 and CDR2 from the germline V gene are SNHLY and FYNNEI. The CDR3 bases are TGTGCCAGCAGAGATCTCCTAGCGGGAGGTGCTGGCGAGCAGTACTTC. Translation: CASRDLLAGGAGEQYF.

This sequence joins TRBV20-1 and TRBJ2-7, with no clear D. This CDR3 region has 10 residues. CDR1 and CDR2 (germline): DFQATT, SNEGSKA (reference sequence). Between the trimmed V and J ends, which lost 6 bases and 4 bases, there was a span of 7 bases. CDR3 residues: CSASLYEQYF. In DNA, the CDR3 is TGCAGTGCCTCACTATACGAGCAGTACTTC.

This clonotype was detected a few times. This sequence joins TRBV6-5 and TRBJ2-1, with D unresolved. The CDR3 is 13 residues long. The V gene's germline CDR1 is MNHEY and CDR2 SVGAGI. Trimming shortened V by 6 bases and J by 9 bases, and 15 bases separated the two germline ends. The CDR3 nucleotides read TGTGCCAGCAGACGAGACCCAGCTGGTGAGCAGTTCTTC. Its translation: CASRRDPAGEQFF.

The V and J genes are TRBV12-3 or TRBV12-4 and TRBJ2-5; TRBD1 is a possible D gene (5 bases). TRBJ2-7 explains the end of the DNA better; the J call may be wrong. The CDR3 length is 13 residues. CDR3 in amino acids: CASSFGAEYEQYF. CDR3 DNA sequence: TGTGCCAGCAGTTTTGGGGCAGAATACGAGCAGTACTTC.

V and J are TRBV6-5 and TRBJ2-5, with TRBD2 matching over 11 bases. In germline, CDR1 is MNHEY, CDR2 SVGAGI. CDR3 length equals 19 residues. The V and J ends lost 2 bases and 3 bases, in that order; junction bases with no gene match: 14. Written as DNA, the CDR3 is TGTGCCAGCAGTTACAGGGACTCCGGGACTAGCGGATACGAAGAGACCCAGTACTTC. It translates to CASSYRDSGTSGYEETQYF.